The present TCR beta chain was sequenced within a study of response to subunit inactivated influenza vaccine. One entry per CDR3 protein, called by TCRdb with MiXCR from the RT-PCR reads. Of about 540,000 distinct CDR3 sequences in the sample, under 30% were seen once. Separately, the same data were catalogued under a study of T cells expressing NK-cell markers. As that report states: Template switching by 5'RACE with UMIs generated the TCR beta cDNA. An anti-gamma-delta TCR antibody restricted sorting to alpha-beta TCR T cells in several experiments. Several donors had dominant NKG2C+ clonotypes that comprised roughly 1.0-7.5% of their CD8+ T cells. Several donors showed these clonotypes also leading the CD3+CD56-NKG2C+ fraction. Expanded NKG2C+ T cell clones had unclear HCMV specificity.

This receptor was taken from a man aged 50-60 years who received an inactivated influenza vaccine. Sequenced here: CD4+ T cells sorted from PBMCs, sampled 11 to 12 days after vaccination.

The CDR3 region is CASSLGGPRSYEQYF. CDR3 nucleotide sequence: TGTGCCAGCAGCTTAGGAGGACCCCGCTCCTACGAGCAGTACTTC. The genes are TRBV7-2 and TRBJ2-7; D is ambiguous. With 1 base removed from V and 0 bases from J, the gap between germline ends came to 10 bases. CDR1 and CDR2 from the germline V gene are SGHTA and FQGNSA. The CDR3 is 15 residues long.